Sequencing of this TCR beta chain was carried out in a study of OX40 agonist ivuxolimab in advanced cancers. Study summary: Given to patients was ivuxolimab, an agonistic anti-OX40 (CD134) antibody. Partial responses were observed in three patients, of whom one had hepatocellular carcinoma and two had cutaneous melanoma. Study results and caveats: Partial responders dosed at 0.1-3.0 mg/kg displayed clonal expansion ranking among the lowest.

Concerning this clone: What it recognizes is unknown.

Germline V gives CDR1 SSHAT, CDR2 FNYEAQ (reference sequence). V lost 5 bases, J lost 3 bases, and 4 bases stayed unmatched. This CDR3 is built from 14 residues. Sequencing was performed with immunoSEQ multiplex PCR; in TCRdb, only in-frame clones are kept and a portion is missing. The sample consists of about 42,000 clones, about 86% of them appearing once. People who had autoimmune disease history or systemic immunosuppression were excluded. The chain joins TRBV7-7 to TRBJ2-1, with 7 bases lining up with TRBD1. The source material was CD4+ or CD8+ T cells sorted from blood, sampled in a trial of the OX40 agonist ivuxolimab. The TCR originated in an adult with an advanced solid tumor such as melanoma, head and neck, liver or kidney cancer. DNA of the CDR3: TGTGCCAGCAGCCCCCGGGACAGCTACAATGAGCAGTTCTTC. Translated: CASSPRDSYNEQFF.